This record concerns one TCR beta chain sequence. It has no known antigen specificity. Per-base qualities were not stored, and no clone one base away is much larger. This specimen comes from a study of neoadjuvant nivolumab and ipilimumab in lung cancer (dated by TCRdb to 2018 to 2020). Turning to the overall study: In the NEOSTAR trial, nivolumab was administered intravenously at 3 mg/kg on days 1, 15 and 29, and the combination arm also received ipilimumab 1 mg/kg on day 1 only. Matched pretherapy and resected tumor pairs were analyzed from seven patients, of whom four had been treated with nivolumab and three with nivolumab plus ipilimumab. In the trial, about 44 patients with operable NSCLC were treated, of whom approximately 23 were randomized to nivolumab monotherapy and about 21 to nivolumab plus ipilimumab. For each study arm, the primary endpoint of the trial was the rate of major pathologic response (MPR) in the intention-to-treat population. TCR repertoires in pretherapy (baseline) peripheral blood were compared with TCR repertoires in tumors resected at surgery after neoadjuvant immune checkpoint blockade.

Library preparation used the immunoSEQ multiplex PCR assay. As for how the authors treated the data: Richness and clonality were used to summarize the repertoires, and clones that significantly expanded or contracted between pre- and post-therapy samples were identified. In its TCRdb copy, this immuneACCESS table keeps in-frame sequences only and misses some clones. Where compared with another copy, unresolved V genes explain less than half of these, and the others have no known cause. V, J and clone size reflect that table, while D and trimming were determined from the DNA. In this sample the table shows about 38,000 clones, nearly 90% of which occur a single time. Together, the top ten hold more than 3% of the sample. The sample's time point label is to be understood as: pretherapy, before neoadjuvant immune checkpoint inhibitors. Samples came from the phase 2 randomized NEOSTAR trial, which tested neoadjuvant nivolumab or nivolumab plus ipilimumab followed by surgery in operable NSCLC.

What the work shows at the level of the full study, not this receptor alone: Greater TCR richness and clonality were observed in resected tumors than in tumor-adjacent uninvolved lung, and increases were observed in more dual-therapy-treated tumors. No significant correlation was found between TCR clonality and pathologic tumor regression, and only a single major-pathologic-response sample was available for the analysis of TCR clonality versus pathologic tumor regression. TCR richness in pretherapy blood showed a positive correlation with richness in tumors resected after neoadjuvant therapy (Spearman R ≈ 0.78). A small number of samples was subjected to TCR sequencing. From pretherapy to surgery, increases in tumor T-cell richness and clonality were observed in three of three dual-therapy tumors but in only two of four nivolumab-treated tumors.

This receptor was taken from an adult with non-small cell lung cancer. The sequencing used peripheral blood, collected before neoadjuvant nivolumab, alone or with ipilimumab.

The CDR3 reads as follows: CSHPYEQYF. The nucleotide sequence is TGCAGCCATCCCTACGAGCAGTACTTC. The V and J genes are TRBV29-1 and TRBJ2-7, with the D gene call left open. Between the V and J ends, shortened by 8 bases and 2 bases respectively, the junction contains 4 bases. The CDR3 covers 9 residues, taking in both the cysteine and the phenylalanine. Here the CDR3 DNA is all that survives: 27 bases in frame from base 1. Looking up the germline V gene yields CDR1 SQVTM and CDR2 ANQGSEA.